This T cell receptor beta chain appears in the sequencing data of a study of blood T cell repertoires in COVID-19. The overall study: Researchers got acute and convalescent COVID-19 samples from the United States, Italy and Spain. PBMCs, B-cell-depleted T cells, or T cells provided the cDNA or gDNA that made up the material.

Study processing details: Cell counts per sample came from amplifying reference gene primers. The assay was immunoSEQ multiplex PCR, and TCRdb's table has in-frame clones only and misses some. For V, J and clone size, that table is used; D and trimming come from the DNA. The sample has tens of thousands of clones, around 80% seen once; the top ten hold 15% to 20%. The CDR3 is made up of 16 amino acids. Germline V gene lookup returns CDR1 KGHSH and CDR2 LQKENI. Losses at the gene ends were 3 bases for V and 5 bases for J; bases not matched to a gene: 10. The specimen sequenced was peripheral blood. The origin of this receptor is a human donor in a cohort sampled during active COVID-19. The chain joins TRBV18 to TRBJ2-5, with 9 positions matching TRBD1. CDR3 sequence reads: CASSPSTRTGDETQYF. The CDR3 DNA is TGTGCCAGCTCACCGTCGACGAGGACAGGGGACGAGACCCAGTACTTC.